The rows below give T cell receptor beta chains drawn from one sample of a study of cytomegalovirus exposure and HLA in healthy donors. Assay used: immunoSEQ multiplex PCR; TCRdb lists only in-frame clones, some missing. The sample includes about 160,000 clones, 60% to 80% of them seen just once. Sequencing input: PBMCs. These receptors were collected from a woman in her fifties or sixties in good health and CMV-seropositive. The CDR3 runs from the conserved cysteine through the conserved F or W. The D gene is left open where the match is weak. Where a row states a size, it is once, few, many or the class of an expanded clone; other rows omit it.

clone_size: -
j_call: TRBJ1-5
v_call: TRBV7-2
d_call: -
cdr3_nt: TGTGCCAGCAGCTTATTACCAGGGAGGGTTGATCAGCCCCAGCATTTT
cdr3_aa: CASSLLPGRVDQPQHF

clone_size: -
j_call: TRBJ2-3
v_call: TRBV28
d_call: TRBD1
cdr3_nt: TGTGCCAGCAGTACCAGGACAGGGGGCGACGCAGATACGCAGTATTTT
cdr3_aa: CASSTRTGGDADTQYF

clone_size: -
j_call: TRBJ1-4
v_call: TRBV4-2
d_call: -
cdr3_nt: TGTGCCAGCAGCGCCGGTTCCCACAGAGGGGAAAAACTGTTTTTT
cdr3_aa: CASSAGSHRGEKLFF

clone_size: -
j_call: TRBJ2-5
v_call: TRBV30
d_call: TRBD2
cdr3_nt: TGTGCCTGGAGCCTTAGCGGGGGGGGTTCTAAGACCCAGTACTTC
cdr3_aa: CAWSLSGGGSKTQYF

clone_size: few
j_call: TRBJ2-1
v_call: TRBV10-3
d_call: -
cdr3_nt: TGTGCCATCAGTGCCCGTACCAGATACAATGAGCAGTTCTTC
cdr3_aa: CAISARTRYNEQFF

clone_size: -
j_call: TRBJ1-1
v_call: TRBV9
d_call: TRBD1
cdr3_nt: TGTGCCAGCAGCGTGGGACAGCTGAACACTGAAGCTTTCTTT
cdr3_aa: CASSVGQLNTEAFF

clone_size: -
j_call: TRBJ2-3
v_call: TRBV23-1
d_call: TRBD1
cdr3_nt: TGCGCCAGCAGTCTTAATCCGGGACAGAAGAGTTTTGATACGCAGTATTTT
cdr3_aa: CASSLNPGQKSFDTQYF

clone_size: -
j_call: TRBJ2-7
v_call: TRBV5-6
d_call: TRBD2
cdr3_nt: TGTGCCAGCAGCCCGGGACTAGCGGGGACCTACGAGCAGTACTTC
cdr3_aa: CASSPGLAGTYEQYF

clone_size: -
j_call: TRBJ1-1
v_call: TRBV5-5
d_call: -
cdr3_nt: TGTGCCAGCAGCACGGACAAGAACACTGAAGCTTTCTTT
cdr3_aa: CASSTDKNTEAFF

clone_size: -
j_call: TRBJ2-1
v_call: TRBV2
d_call: -
cdr3_nt: TGTGCCAGCAGTCTGCGTATGTGGGGGGATGAGCAGTTCTTC
cdr3_aa: CASSLRMWGDEQFF

clone_size: -
j_call: TRBJ2-7
v_call: TRBV4-1
d_call: TRBD2
cdr3_nt: TGCGCCAGCAGCCATTTAGCGGGGTTCTACGAGCAGTACTTC
cdr3_aa: CASSHLAGFYEQYF

clone_size: -
j_call: TRBJ1-5
v_call: TRBV29-1
d_call: -
cdr3_nt: TGCAGCGTTGAAGGGAACCCGGGTCAGCCCCAGCATTTT
cdr3_aa: CSVEGNPGQPQHF

clone_size: -
j_call: TRBJ2-5
v_call: TRBV10-3
d_call: TRBD1
cdr3_nt: TGTGCCATCAGTGAGTCCCGGACAGGGGGCAATAAGGAGACCCAGTACTTC
cdr3_aa: CAISESRTGGNKETQYF

clone_size: -
j_call: TRBJ1-2
v_call: TRBV6-5
d_call: -
cdr3_nt: TGTGCCAGCAGACCGAAGGCGGGAACGGGTGGCTACACCTTC
cdr3_aa: CASRPKAGTGGYTF

clone_size: -
j_call: TRBJ2-1
v_call: TRBV9
d_call: -
cdr3_nt: TGTGCCAGCAGCCCCACTGGCGGGCCGGGGATGGATGAGCAGTTCTTC
cdr3_aa: CASSPTGGPGMDEQFF

clone_size: -
j_call: TRBJ2-3
v_call: TRBV5-4
d_call: TRBD2
cdr3_nt: TGTGCCAGCAGCACTACAGCGGGAGGTACAACCACAGATACGCAGTATTTT
cdr3_aa: CASSTTAGGTTTDTQYF

clone_size: -
j_call: TRBJ1-1
v_call: TRBV7-9
d_call: -
cdr3_nt: TGTGCCAGCAGGGAGGGACCCACCGGGAACACTGAAGCTTTCTTT
cdr3_aa: CASREGPTGNTEAFF

clone_size: once
j_call: TRBJ2-7
v_call: TRBV10-1
d_call: -
cdr3_nt: TGCGCCAGCAGTGAGTCACCCGACAGGCTCTACGAGCAGTACTTC
cdr3_aa: CASSESPDRLYEQYF

clone_size: -
j_call: TRBJ1-5
v_call: TRBV18
d_call: TRBD1
cdr3_nt: TGTGCCAGCTCACCTGACCTACGGGACAGGCAACGGCATTTT
cdr3_aa: CASSPDLRDRQRHF

clone_size: -
j_call: TRBJ2-3
v_call: TRBV29-1
d_call: -
cdr3_nt: TGCAGCGTTGGCGGGGGACACGAAGGCACAGATACGCAGTATTTT
cdr3_aa: CSVGGGHEGTDTQYF

clone_size: -
j_call: TRBJ2-5
v_call: TRBV5-6
d_call: TRBD2
cdr3_nt: TGTGCCAGCAGCTTGGATGCGGGGGTGGAGACCCAGTACTTC
cdr3_aa: CASSLDAGVETQYF

clone_size: once
j_call: TRBJ2-2
v_call: TRBV9
d_call: -
cdr3_nt: TGTGCCAGCAGCCCAGGGGATTTACGTTACACCGGGGAGCTGTTTTTT
cdr3_aa: CASSPGDLRYTGELFF

clone_size: -
j_call: TRBJ2-3
v_call: TRBV7-6
d_call: -
cdr3_nt: TGTGCCAGCAGCTTAGCCCAAACAGATACGCAGTATTTT
cdr3_aa: CASSLAQTDTQYF

clone_size: -
j_call: TRBJ2-1
v_call: TRBV7-2
d_call: TRBD2
cdr3_nt: TGTGCCAGCAACCTAGCGGGGGGGAACAATGAGCAGTTCTTC
cdr3_aa: CASNLAGGNNEQFF

clone_size: -
j_call: TRBJ2-3
v_call: TRBV6-1
d_call: -
cdr3_nt: TGTGCCAGCAGTGTCGACAGTAGCACAGATACGCAGTATTTT
cdr3_aa: CASSVDSSTDTQYF

clone_size: few
j_call: TRBJ2-3
v_call: TRBV19
d_call: -
cdr3_nt: TGTGCCAGTAGTATGGTGGCGGGACTTAGCACAGATACGCAGTATTTT
cdr3_aa: CASSMVAGLSTDTQYF

clone_size: few
j_call: TRBJ2-1
v_call: TRBV5-1
d_call: -
cdr3_nt: TGCGCCAGCAAAATGGACAGCTACAATGAGCAGTTCTTC
cdr3_aa: CASKMDSYNEQFF

clone_size: -
j_call: TRBJ1-2
v_call: TRBV28
d_call: -
cdr3_nt: TGTGCCAGCACCCGCTGGGCAAACTATGGCTACACCTTC
cdr3_aa: CASTRWANYGYTF

clone_size: once
j_call: TRBJ2-5
v_call: TRBV2
d_call: TRBD2
cdr3_nt: TGTGCCAGTGAACCTAGCGGGCCCAACCAAGAGACCCAGTACTTC
cdr3_aa: CASEPSGPNQETQYF

clone_size: few
j_call: TRBJ1-2
v_call: TRBV14
d_call: -
cdr3_nt: TGTGCCAGCAGCCAAGTAAGACAGGAGGGCTACACCTTC
cdr3_aa: CASSQVRQEGYTF

clone_size: -
j_call: TRBJ2-4
v_call: TRBV7-2
d_call: TRBD1
cdr3_nt: TGTGCCACAGGGGGTAATAAAATGAGCATTCAGTACTTC
cdr3_aa: CATGGNKMSIQYF

clone_size: -
j_call: TRBJ1-5
v_call: TRBV7-9
d_call: TRBD1
cdr3_nt: TGTGCCAGCAGCTTGGGACAGGGGACTGACAATCAGCCCCAGCATTTT
cdr3_aa: CASSLGQGTDNQPQHF

clone_size: -
j_call: TRBJ2-7
v_call: TRBV10-1
d_call: -
cdr3_nt: TGCGCCAGCAGTGAGTCGGGGGCCACCTACGAGCAGTACTTC
cdr3_aa: CASSESGATYEQYF

clone_size: -
j_call: TRBJ2-5
v_call: TRBV11-2
d_call: -
cdr3_nt: TGTGCCAGCAGCTTAGATCTTAACAGCCAAGAGACCCAGTACTTC
cdr3_aa: CASSLDLNSQETQYF

clone_size: -
j_call: TRBJ2-1
v_call: TRBV5-8
d_call: -
cdr3_nt: TGTGCCAGCAGCTTTTCAGGGGACAAGGCGATCGGGCAGTTCTTC
cdr3_aa: CASSFSGDKAIGQFF

clone_size: -
j_call: TRBJ2-2
v_call: TRBV6-5
d_call: -
cdr3_nt: TGTGCCAGCAGTTATTGGCCAGGGAACACCGGGGAGCTGTTTTTT
cdr3_aa: CASSYWPGNTGELFF

clone_size: -
j_call: TRBJ2-7
v_call: TRBV10-1
d_call: -
cdr3_nt: TGCGCCAGCAGTGAGTCGGGAGGGGGTTACGAGCAGTACTTC
cdr3_aa: CASSESGGGYEQYF

clone_size: once
j_call: TRBJ2-7
v_call: TRBV5-1
d_call: -
cdr3_nt: TGCGCCAGCAGCTTGACAGCCTACGAGCAGTACTTC
cdr3_aa: CASSLTAYEQYF

clone_size: -
j_call: TRBJ1-5
v_call: TRBV5-6
d_call: TRBD1
cdr3_nt: TGTGCCAGCAGCTTGAGAGGGACAGGGTATAGCAATCAGCCCCAGCATTTT
cdr3_aa: CASSLRGTGYSNQPQHF

clone_size: -
j_call: TRBJ2-7
v_call: TRBV9
d_call: -
cdr3_nt: TGTGCCAGCAGCGTAGAACCGGGGGCCTACGAGCAGTACTTC
cdr3_aa: CASSVEPGAYEQYF

clone_size: once
j_call: TRBJ2-5
v_call: TRBV4-3
d_call: TRBD1
cdr3_nt: TGCGCCAGCAGCCAAGGACAGGGGAGAGAGACCCAGTACTTC
cdr3_aa: CASSQGQGRETQYF

clone_size: -
j_call: TRBJ2-7
v_call: TRBV5-1
d_call: TRBD1
cdr3_nt: TGCGCCAGCAGCTTGGGAACGACAGGGTTCGAGCAGTACTTC
cdr3_aa: CASSLGTTGFEQYF

clone_size: -
j_call: TRBJ2-7
v_call: TRBV7-7
d_call: -
cdr3_nt: TGTGCTAGCAGCTTAGCGCGCAAGCGCGGCAAGGGGAATTCCTACGAGCAGTACTTC
cdr3_aa: CASSLARKRGKGNSYEQYF

clone_size: few
j_call: TRBJ2-1
v_call: TRBV5-5
d_call: TRBD1
cdr3_nt: TGTGCCAGCAGTTCAGGACAGGGGCTCGGAAGCTCCTACAATGAGCAGTTCTTC
cdr3_aa: CASSSGQGLGSSYNEQFF

clone_size: few
j_call: TRBJ2-1
v_call: TRBV27
d_call: TRBD2
cdr3_nt: TGTGCCAGCAAGAACCGGGGGGGACTCTACAATGAGCAGTTCTTC
cdr3_aa: CASKNRGGLYNEQFF